This T cell receptor (beta chain) appears in the sequencing data of a study of T cell changes during pregnancy in multiple sclerosis. After removal of 5 bases from V and 6 bases from J, the junction contained 18 bases not matched to a gene. The V gene's germline CDR1 is SNHLY and CDR2 FYNNEI. This CDR3 is built from 18 residues. TCRdb's table, derived via immunoSEQ multiplex PCR, lists solely in-frame clones and lacks some. The table lists 35,000 to 45,000 clones, 93% of them singletons. The source is a female donor with multiple sclerosis, enrolled in a pregnancy study. V usage is TRBV2 and J usage is TRBJ2-7, with 11 bases matching TRBD1. This material consisted of CD4+ T cells from peripheral blood mononuclear cells, taken in the first trimester of pregnancy. CDR3 protein: CASSYGTGGLQVSSEQYF. The CDR3 nucleotides read TGTGCCAGCAGTTACGGGACAGGGGGTCTACAGGTGTCGAGCGAGCAGTACTTC.